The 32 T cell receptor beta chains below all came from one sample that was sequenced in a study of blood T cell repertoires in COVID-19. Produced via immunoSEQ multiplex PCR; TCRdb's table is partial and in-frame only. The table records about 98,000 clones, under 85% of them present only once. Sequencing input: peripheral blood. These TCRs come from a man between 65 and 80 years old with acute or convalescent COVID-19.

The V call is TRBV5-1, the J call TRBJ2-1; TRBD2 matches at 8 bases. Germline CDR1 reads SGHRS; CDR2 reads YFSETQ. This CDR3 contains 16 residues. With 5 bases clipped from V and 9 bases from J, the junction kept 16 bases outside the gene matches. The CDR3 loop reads CASSHSGAGDNSEQFF. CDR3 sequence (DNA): TGCGCCAGCAGTCATTCTGGAGCGGGAGATAACAGTGAGCAGTTCTTC.

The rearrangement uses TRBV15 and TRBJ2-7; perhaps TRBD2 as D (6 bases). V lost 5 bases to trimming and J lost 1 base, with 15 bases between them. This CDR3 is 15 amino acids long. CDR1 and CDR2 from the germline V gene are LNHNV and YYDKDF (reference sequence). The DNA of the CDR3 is TGTGCCACCAGCCGGCGGGGCAGCTTGTCCTACGAGCAGTACTTC. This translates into CATSRRGSLSYEQYF.

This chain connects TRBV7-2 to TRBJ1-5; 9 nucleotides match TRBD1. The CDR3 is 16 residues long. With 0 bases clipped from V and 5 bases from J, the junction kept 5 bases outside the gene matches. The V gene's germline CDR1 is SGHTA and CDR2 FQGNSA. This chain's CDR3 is CASSLAGQGSYQPQHF. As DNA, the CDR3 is TGTGCCAGCAGCTTAGCGGGACAGGGTTCGTATCAGCCCCAGCATTTT.

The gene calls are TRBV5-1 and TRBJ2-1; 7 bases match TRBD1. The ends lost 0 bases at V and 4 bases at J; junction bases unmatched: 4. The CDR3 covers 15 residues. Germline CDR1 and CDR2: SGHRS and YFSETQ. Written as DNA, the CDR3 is TGCGCCAGCAGCTTGGATGGGACAGCTTACAATGAGCAGTTCTTC. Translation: CASSLDGTAYNEQFF.

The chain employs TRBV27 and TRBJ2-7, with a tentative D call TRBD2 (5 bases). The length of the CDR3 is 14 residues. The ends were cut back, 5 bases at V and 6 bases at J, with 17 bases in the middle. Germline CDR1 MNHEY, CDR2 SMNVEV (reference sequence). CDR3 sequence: CASSRDHPSSEQYF. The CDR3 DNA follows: TGTGCCAGCAGTCGAGACCACCCTAGCAGCGAGCAGTACTTC.

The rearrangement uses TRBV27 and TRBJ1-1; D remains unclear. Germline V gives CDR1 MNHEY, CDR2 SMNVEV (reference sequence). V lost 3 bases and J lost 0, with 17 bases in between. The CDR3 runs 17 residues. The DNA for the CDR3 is TGTGCCAGCAGTTTTTCCCATCGGGGAGGCTTGAACACTGAAGCTTTCTTT. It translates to CASSFSHRGGLNTEAFF.

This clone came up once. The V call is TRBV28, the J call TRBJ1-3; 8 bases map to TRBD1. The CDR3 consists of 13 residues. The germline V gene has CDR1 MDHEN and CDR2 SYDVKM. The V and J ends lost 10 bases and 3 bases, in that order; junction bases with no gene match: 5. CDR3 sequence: CATYDRGGNTIYF. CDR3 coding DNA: TGTGCCACCTACGACAGGGGTGGAAACACCATATATTTT.

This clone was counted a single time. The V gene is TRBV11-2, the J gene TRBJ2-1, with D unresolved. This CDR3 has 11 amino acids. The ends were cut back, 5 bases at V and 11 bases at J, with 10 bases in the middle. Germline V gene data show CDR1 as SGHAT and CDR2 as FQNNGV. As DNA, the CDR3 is TGTGCCAGCAGCCCCGTGGCTCAGCAGTTCTTC. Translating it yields CASSPVAQQFF.

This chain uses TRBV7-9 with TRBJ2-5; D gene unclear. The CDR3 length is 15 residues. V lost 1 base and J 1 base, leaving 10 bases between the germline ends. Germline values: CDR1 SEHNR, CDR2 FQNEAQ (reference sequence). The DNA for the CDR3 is TGTGCCAGCAGCTTAGGTCTGCCAGGCCAAGAGACCCAGTACTTC. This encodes CASSLGLPGQETQYF.

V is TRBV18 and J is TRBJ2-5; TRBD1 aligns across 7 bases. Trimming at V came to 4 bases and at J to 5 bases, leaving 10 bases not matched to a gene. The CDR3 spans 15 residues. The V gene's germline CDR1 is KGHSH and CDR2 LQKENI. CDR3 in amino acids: CASSRLQGWRETQYF. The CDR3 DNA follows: TGTGCCAGCTCACGCTTACAGGGGTGGCGGGAGACCCAGTACTTC.

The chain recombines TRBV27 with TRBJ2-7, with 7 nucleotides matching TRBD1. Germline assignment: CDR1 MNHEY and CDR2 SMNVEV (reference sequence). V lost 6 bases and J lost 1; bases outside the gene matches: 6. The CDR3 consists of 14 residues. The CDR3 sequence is CASRQQGPSYEQYF. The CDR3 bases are TGTGCCAGCAGGCAACAGGGGCCTTCCTACGAGCAGTACTTC.

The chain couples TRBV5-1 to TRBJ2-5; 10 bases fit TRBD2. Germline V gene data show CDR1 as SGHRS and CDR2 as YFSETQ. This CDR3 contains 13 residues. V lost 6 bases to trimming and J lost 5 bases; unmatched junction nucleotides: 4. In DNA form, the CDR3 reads TGCGCCAGCATGACTAGCGGGTTCGAGACCCAGTACTTC. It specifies CASMTSGFETQYF. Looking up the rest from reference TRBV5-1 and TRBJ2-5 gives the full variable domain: KAGVTQTPRYLIKTRGQQVTLSCSPISGHRSVSWYQQTPGQGLQFLFEYFSETQRNKGNFPGRFSGRQFSNSRSEMNVSTLELGDSALYLCASMTSGFETQYFGPGTRLLVL.

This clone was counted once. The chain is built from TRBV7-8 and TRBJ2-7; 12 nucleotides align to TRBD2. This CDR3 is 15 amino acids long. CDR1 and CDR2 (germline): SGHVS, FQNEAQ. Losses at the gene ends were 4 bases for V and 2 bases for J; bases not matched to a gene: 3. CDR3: CASSSRLAGAYEQYF. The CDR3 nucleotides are TGTGCCAGCAGCTCAAGACTAGCGGGAGCCTACGAGCAGTACTTC. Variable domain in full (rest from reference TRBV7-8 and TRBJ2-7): GAGVSQSPRYKVAKRGQDVALRCDPISGHVSLFWYQQALGQGPEFLTYFQNEAQLDKSGLPSDRFFAERPEGSVSTLKIQRTQQEDSAVYLCASSSRLAGAYEQYFGPGTRLTVT.

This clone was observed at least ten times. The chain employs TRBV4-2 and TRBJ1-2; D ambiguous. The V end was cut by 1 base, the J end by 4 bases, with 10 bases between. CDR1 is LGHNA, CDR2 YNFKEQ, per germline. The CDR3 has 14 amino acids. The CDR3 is CASSQAPGSYGYTF. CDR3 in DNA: TGTGCCAGCAGCCAAGCACCGGGAAGCTATGGCTACACCTTC.

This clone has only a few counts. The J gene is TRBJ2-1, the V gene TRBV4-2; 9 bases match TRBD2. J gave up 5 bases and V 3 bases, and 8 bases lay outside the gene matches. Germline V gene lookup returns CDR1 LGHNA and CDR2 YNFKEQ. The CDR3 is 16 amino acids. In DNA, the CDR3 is TGTGCCAGCAGCCAGGAGACTAGCGGTTTTGACAATGAGCAGTTCTTC. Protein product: CASSQETSGFDNEQFF.

The CDR3 reads CASSQTGRQPQHF. The CDR3 DNA is TGTGCCAGCAGTCAGACAGGGAGACAGCCCCAGCATTTT. This chain joins TRBV6-5 and TRBJ1-5; TRBD1 agrees at 7 bases. V was pared by 5 bases and J by 7 bases, with 5 bases of the junction left unmatched. The germline CDR1 and CDR2 sequences are MNHEY and SVGAGI. This CDR3 is built from 13 residues.

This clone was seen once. Here the CDR3 reads CATSDRTPTGYGYTF. The CDR3 coding sequence is TGTGCCACCAGCGATAGGACACCTACTGGCTATGGCTACACCTTC. The chain is built from TRBV24-1 and TRBJ1-2, with TRBD1 as a possible D gene (5 bases). This CDR3 comprises 15 residues. V gave up 7 bases and J gave up 4 bases, with 18 bases separating them. Germline CDR1 reads KGHDR; CDR2 reads SFDVKD.

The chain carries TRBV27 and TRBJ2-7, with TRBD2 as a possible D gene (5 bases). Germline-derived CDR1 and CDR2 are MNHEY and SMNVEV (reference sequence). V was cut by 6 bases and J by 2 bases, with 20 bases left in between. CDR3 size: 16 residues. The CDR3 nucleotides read TGTGCCAGCAGACGGGGAGCCCAACTAAAAACCTACGAGCAGTACTTC. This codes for CASRRGAQLKTYEQYF.

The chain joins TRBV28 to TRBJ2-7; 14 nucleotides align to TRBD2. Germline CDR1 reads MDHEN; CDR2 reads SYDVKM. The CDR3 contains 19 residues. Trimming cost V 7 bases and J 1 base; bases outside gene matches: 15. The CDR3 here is CASTSYSGTSGRTSYEQYF. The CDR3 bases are TGTGCCAGCACAAGTTATTCCGGGACTAGCGGGAGAACTTCCTACGAGCAGTACTTC. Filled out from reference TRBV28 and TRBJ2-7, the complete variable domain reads DVKVTQSSRYLVKRTGEKVFLECVQDMDHENMFWYRQDPGLGLRLIYFSYDVKMKEKGDIPEGYSVSREKKERFSLILESASTNQTSMYLCASTSYSGTSGRTSYEQYFGPGTRLTVT.

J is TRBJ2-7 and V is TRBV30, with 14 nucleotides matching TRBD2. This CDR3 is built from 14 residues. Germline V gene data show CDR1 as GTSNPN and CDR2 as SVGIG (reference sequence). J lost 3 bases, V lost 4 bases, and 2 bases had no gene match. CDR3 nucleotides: TGTGCCTGGAAAGGACTAGCGGGAGGCTACGAGCAGTACTTC. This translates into CAWKGLAGGYEQYF.

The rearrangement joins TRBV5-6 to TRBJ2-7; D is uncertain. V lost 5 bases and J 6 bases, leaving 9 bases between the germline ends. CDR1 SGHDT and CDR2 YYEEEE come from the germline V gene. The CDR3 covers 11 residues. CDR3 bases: TGTGCCAGCAGTAGCTATGGCGAGCAGTACTTC. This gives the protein CASSSYGEQYF.

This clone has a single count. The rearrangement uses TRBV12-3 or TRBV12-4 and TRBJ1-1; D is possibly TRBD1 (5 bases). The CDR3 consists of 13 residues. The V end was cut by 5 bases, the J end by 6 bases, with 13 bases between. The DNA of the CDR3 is TGTGCCAGCAGTCTCCCGACCAGGGCTGAAGCTTTCTTT. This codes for CASSLPTRAEAFF.

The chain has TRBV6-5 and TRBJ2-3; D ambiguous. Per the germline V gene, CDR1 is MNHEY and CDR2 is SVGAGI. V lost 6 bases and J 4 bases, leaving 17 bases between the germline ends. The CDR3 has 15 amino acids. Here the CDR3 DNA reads TGTGCCAGCAGGTTCAGGTCCCTATCCGCAGATACGCAGTATTTT. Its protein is CASRFRSLSADTQYF.

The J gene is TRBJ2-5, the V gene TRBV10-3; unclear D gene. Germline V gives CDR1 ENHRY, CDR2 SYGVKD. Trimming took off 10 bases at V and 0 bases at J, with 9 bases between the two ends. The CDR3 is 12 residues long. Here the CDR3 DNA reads TGTGCCAGCCGCCAGGACCAAGAGACCCAGTACTTC. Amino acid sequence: CASRQDQETQYF.

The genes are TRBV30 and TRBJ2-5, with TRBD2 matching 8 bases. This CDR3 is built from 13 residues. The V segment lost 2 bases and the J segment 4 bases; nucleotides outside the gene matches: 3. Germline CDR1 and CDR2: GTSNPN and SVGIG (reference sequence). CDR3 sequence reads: CAWSMLAGETQYF. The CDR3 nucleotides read TGTGCCTGGAGTATGCTAGCGGGAGAGACCCAGTACTTC.

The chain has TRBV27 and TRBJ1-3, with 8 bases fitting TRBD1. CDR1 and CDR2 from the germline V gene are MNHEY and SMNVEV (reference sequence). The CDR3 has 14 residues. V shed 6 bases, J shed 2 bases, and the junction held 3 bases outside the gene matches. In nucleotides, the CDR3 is TGTGCCAGCAGACCAGGGGGCGCTGGAAACACCATATATTTT. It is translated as CASRPGGAGNTIYF.

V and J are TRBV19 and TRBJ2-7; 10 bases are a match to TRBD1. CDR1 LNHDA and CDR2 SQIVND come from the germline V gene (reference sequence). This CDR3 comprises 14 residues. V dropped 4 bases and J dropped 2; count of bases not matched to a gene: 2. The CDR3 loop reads CASSTGTGAYEQYF. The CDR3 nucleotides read TGTGCCAGTAGTACCGGGACAGGGGCCTACGAGCAGTACTTC.

The CDR3 loop is CASSRGPTGWYEQYF. The CDR3 region has the DNA TGTGCCAGCAGTCGCGGACCGACAGGGTGGTACGAGCAGTACTTC. The rearrangement links TRBV6-2 or TRBV6-3 to TRBJ2-7; 7 positions match TRBD1. Germline CDR1 MNHEY, CDR2 SVGEGT. This CDR3 has 15 residues. Germline trimming cut 5 bases from V and 4 bases from J; bases unmatched to any gene: 11.

The CDR3 bases are TGTGCCAGCAGTGATAGTTGGGGGGGGGATTCACCCCTCCACTTT. Protein sequence: CASSDSWGGDSPLHF. This chain links TRBV25-1 with TRBJ1-6; possibly TRBD1 for D (5 bases). This CDR3 is built from 15 residues. Germline CDR1 MGHDK, CDR2 SYGVNS. The V and J ends lost 3 bases and 8 bases respectively, with 14 bases between them.

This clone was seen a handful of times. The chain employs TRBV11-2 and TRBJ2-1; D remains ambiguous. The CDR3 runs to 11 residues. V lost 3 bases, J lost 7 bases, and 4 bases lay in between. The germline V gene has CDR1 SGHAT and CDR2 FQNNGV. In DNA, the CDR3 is TGTGCCAGCAGCTTGAGGAATGAGCAGTTCTTC. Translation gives CASSLRNEQFF.

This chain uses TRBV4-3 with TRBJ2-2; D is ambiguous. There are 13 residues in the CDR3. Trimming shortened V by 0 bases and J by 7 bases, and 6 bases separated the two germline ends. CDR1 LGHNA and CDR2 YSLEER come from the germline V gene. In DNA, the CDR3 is TGCGCCAGCAGCCAAGATGTCCGCGGGGAGCTGTTTTTT. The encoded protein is CASSQDVRGELFF.

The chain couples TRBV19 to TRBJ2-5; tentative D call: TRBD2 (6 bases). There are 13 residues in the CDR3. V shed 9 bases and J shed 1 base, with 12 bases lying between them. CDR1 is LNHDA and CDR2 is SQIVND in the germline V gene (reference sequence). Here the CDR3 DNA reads TGTGCCAGAAACGGGAGACTCCAAGAGACCCAGTACTTC. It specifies CARNGRLQETQYF. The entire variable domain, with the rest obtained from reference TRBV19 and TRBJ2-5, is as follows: DGGITQSPKYLFRKEGQNVTLSCEQNLNHDAMYWYRQDPGQGLRLIYYSQIVNDFQKGDIAEGYSVSREKKESFPLTVTSAQKNPTAFYLCARNGRLQETQYFGPGTRLLVL.